This passage covers 9 T cell receptor beta chains from one sample sequenced in a study of vaccination and CD4 T cells after COVID-19. Their cognate antigens are unknown. The Oncomine TCR Beta short-read assay sequenced DNA from cultured CD4+ T cells. TCRdb re-called the PCR reads through MiXCR, storing one row per CDR3 protein. The data show about 10,000 distinct CDR3 sequences, over 60% seen once. Treatment reported: roughly 11-day PBMC culture with coronavirus spike peptide pools or control peptides (ViraFEST assay). What was sequenced was CD4+ T cells from blood, cultured in vitro. The origin of the receptors is a human donor who had recovered from COVID-19.

With respect to this clonotype: At one boundary the junction diverges from the germline segment, which might be a read error. This chain links TRBV7-2 with TRBJ2-7, with 9 positions matching TRBD2. The CDR3 loop spans 13 amino acids. Germline loops: CDR1 SGHTA, CDR2 FQGNSA. CDR3 in amino acids: CASSRRLAGPLNF. The CDR3 region has the DNA TGTGCCAGCAGCCGACGGCTAGCGGGGCCCCTGAACTTC.

This chain connects TRBV6-2 or TRBV6-3 to TRBJ1-5, with TRBD1 identical over 10 bases. Germline values: CDR1 MNHEY, CDR2 SVGEGT. This CDR3 is built from 16 residues. Losses at the gene ends were 2 bases for V and 8 bases for J; bases not matched to a gene: 9. The CDR3: CASSYIRLTGGEPQHF. In DNA form, the CDR3 reads TGTGCCAGCAGTTACATCCGGTTGACAGGGGGCGAGCCCCAGCATTTT.

The chain uses TRBV25-1 and TRBJ1-5, with D possibly TRBD1 on 6 matching bases. This CDR3 contains 15 residues. Germline CDR1 MGHDK, CDR2 SYGVNS. Between the trimmed V and J ends, which lost 3 bases and 4 bases, there was a span of 13 bases. CDR3 region: CASSDPTGPNQPQHF. DNA of the CDR3: TGTGCCAGCAGTGACCCGACAGGACCAAATCAGCCCCAGCATTTT.

The chain employs TRBV20-1 and TRBJ2-4; D unresolved. The length of the CDR3 is 15 residues. Germline V gives CDR1 DFQATT, CDR2 SNEGSKA (reference sequence). The V and J ends lost 6 bases and 4 bases respectively, with 19 bases between them. CDR3: CSATHGFVAKNIQYF. CDR3 DNA: TGCAGTGCCACCCATGGGTTTGTAGCTAAAAACATTCAGTACTTC.

This clonotype has more than one count but fewer than ten. The chain's CDR3 is CSASEPRQGAQPQHF. DNA for the CDR3: TGCAGTGCTAGCGAGCCGAGACAGGGCGCTCAGCCCCAGCATTTT. V and J are TRBV20-1 and TRBJ1-5, with 7 bases aligning to TRBD1. CDR1 DFQATT and CDR2 SNEGSKA come from the germline V gene (reference sequence). The V gene end was trimmed by 3 bases and the J gene end by 6 bases; junction bases not matched to a gene: 11. This CDR3 comprises 15 residues.

The rearrangement joins TRBV19 to TRBJ2-3; TRBD2 matches at 9 bases. J was trimmed by 1 base and V by 11 bases; bases with no gene match: 10. This CDR3 comprises 15 residues. Germline CDR1 reads LNHDA; CDR2 reads SQIVND (reference sequence). The CDR3 DNA reads TGTGCCTCCAGGGGACTAGCCCTCCGCACAGATACGCAGTATTTT. It translates to CASRGLALRTDTQYF. The variable domain in full, completed from reference TRBV19 and TRBJ2-3, reads DGGITQSPKYLFRKEGQNVTLSCEQNLNHDAMYWYRQDPGQGLRLIYYSQIVNDFQKGDIAEGYSVSREKKESFPLTVTSAQKNPTAFYLCASRGLALRTDTQYFGPGTRLTVL.

This chain joins TRBV19 and TRBJ1-6, with D unresolved. CDR1 is LNHDA and CDR2 is SQIVND in the germline V gene (reference sequence). The CDR3 length is 15 residues. Trimming cost V 6 bases and J 6 bases, with 15 bases left between them. CDR3 loop: CASSGSGGGNSPLHF. The CDR3 nucleotides are TGTGCCAGTAGCGGGAGCGGAGGTGGTAATTCACCCCTCCACTTT.

This rearrangement joins TRBV7-2 to TRBJ2-2; 13 bases line up with TRBD2. The J segment lost 6 bases and the V segment lost 3 bases, leaving 4 bases of the junction unmatched. The CDR3 has 16 amino acids. Germline CDR1 reads SGHTA; CDR2 reads FQGNSA. This CDR3 reads CASSFRTSGSPGELFF. The CDR3 coding sequence is TGTGCCAGCAGCTTCCGGACTAGCGGGAGCCCCGGGGAGCTGTTTTTT.

The J gene is TRBJ2-5, the V gene TRBV2, with 9 bases identical to TRBD1. V shed 8 bases and J 4 bases; nucleotides not matched to a gene: 8. Germline CDR1 reads SNHLY; CDR2 reads FYNNEI. This CDR3 contains 14 residues. The CDR3 loop reads CASCGQGPGETQYF. The CDR3 bases are TGTGCCAGCTGTGGACAGGGGCCGGGAGAGACCCAGTACTTC. Complete variable domain (other parts from reference TRBV2 and TRBJ2-5): EPEVTQTPSHQVTQMGQEVILRCVPISNHLYFYWYRQILGQKVEFLVSFYNNEISEKSEIFDDQFSVERPDGSNFTLKIRSTKLEDSAMYFCASCGQGPGETQYFGPGTRLLVL.